These 23 T cell receptor beta chains originate from one sample sequenced in a study of T cells in Graves' hyperthyroidism and ophthalmopathy. RNA transcripts were the template for amplifying TCR beta CDR3 regions. TCR CDR3 regions were first amplified by RT-PCR with HTBI primers. From the multiplex PCR reads, TCRdb called clonotypes with MiXCR, one entry per CDR3 protein. Among hundreds of thousands of distinct CDR3 sequences listed, 18% were seen once. The sequencing sample was made of blood. The source is a woman in her fifties or sixties with Graves' hyperthyroidism that later progressed to Graves' ophthalmopathy.

This clonotype was recorded many times. The chain employs TRBV11-2 and TRBJ2-6, with TRBD2 as a possible D gene (6 bases). Germline V gene data show CDR1 as SGHAT and CDR2 as FQNNGV. Trimming cost V 5 bases and J 1 base, with 12 bases left between them. This CDR3 is 16 amino acids long. This CDR3 reads CASSRNAGSGANVLTF. CDR3 nucleotides: TGTGCCAGCAGCCGCAATGCGGGGTCTGGGGCCAACGTCCTGACTTTC.

The gene calls are TRBV29-1 and TRBJ1-5; D is undetermined. Germline-derived CDR1 and CDR2 are SQVTM and ANQGSEA. CDR3 length equals 14 residues. V was shortened by 6 bases and J by 2 bases, with 14 bases between the two germline ends. The CDR3 reads CSVRPGVGNQPQHF. The DNA for the CDR3 is TGCAGCGTCCGTCCGGGAGTGGGCAATCAGCCCCAGCATTTT.

This clonotype appeared many times. The rearrangement joins TRBV2 to TRBJ2-3; D remains ambiguous. This CDR3 has 16 residues. CDR1 is SNHLY, CDR2 FYNNEI, per germline. Between the trimmed V and J ends, which lost 0 bases and 2 bases, there was a span of 12 bases. The CDR3 loop is CASSEAAAVPTDTQYF. CDR3 bases: TGTGCCAGCAGTGAAGCTGCAGCTGTACCCACAGATACGCAGTATTTT. The full variable domain, completed using reference TRBV2 and TRBJ2-3, is EPEVTQTPSHQVTQMGQEVILRCVPISNHLYFYWYRQILGQKVEFLVSFYNNEISEKSEIFDDQFSVERPDGSNFTLKIRSTKLEDSAMYFCASSEAAAVPTDTQYFGPGTRLTVL.

The chain employs TRBV12-3 or TRBV12-4 and TRBJ1-1; TRBD1 aligns across 7 bases. This CDR3 has 15 residues. The trim removed 2 bases at V and 3 bases at J, leaving 6 bases unmatched. The CDR3 region has the DNA TGTGCCAGCAGTTTATCCCGACAGGGCGACACTGAAGCTTTCTTT. The encoded protein is CASSLSRQGDTEAFF.

As to this clonotype: With a much larger clone just one base away, this may be a read error. V and J are TRBV3-1 and TRBJ1-2; TRBD1 might be the D (5 bases). CDR1 and CDR2 from the germline V gene are LGHDT and YNNKEL (reference sequence). CDR3 length: 20 residues. V was trimmed by 0 bases and J by 4 bases, leaving 27 bases between them. The CDR3 DNA reads as TGTGCCAGCAGCCAAGATCGGCAGGGCTTATGGGTCTTAGGGGCCTATGGCTACACCTTC. Translating it yields CASSQDRQGLWVLGAYGYTF.

V gene TRBV4-1 combines with J gene TRBJ2-7, with a possible D match to TRBD1 (5 bases). V shed 0 bases and J shed 3 bases, with 15 bases lying between them. Per the germline V gene, CDR1 is MGHRA and CDR2 is YSYEKL. The CDR3 is 16 residues long. The CDR3 DNA is TGCGCCAGCAGCCAAGATGTCACAGGTCGTATCTACGAGCAGTACTTC. Protein sequence: CASSQDVTGRIYEQYF.

This clonotype was picked up many times. The chain employs TRBV20-1 and TRBJ1-2; 8 bases line up with TRBD1. The CDR3 is made up of 12 amino acids. Germline values: CDR1 DFQATT, CDR2 SNEGSKA (reference sequence). Trimming removed 0 bases from V and 8 bases from J; junction bases left unmatched: 2. For the CDR3, the DNA is TGCAGTGCTAGAGACAGGGGGCTGGGCTACACCTTC. It encodes CSARDRGLGYTF.

This clonotype came up many times. The V call is TRBV27, the J call TRBJ1-1; a weak D match, TRBD1 (6 bases). Germline lookup yields CDR1 MNHEY and CDR2 SMNVEV (reference sequence). CDR3 length: 16 residues. V gave up 3 bases and J gave up 3 bases, with 17 bases separating them. The CDR3: CASSFLGDRTDTEAFF. The CDR3 DNA follows: TGTGCCAGCAGTTTCCTTGGGGATAGGACAGACACTGAAGCTTTCTTT.

The rearrangement uses TRBV20-1 and TRBJ1-6; the match to TRBD1 covers 10 bases. The germline V gene encodes CDR1 DFQATT and CDR2 SNEGSKA (reference sequence). V lost 6 bases and J lost 0; bases outside the gene matches: 2. The CDR3 runs to 15 residues. The CDR3 sequence: CSAGTGDSYNSPLHF. The CDR3 DNA is TGCAGTGCCGGGACAGGGGACTCCTATAATTCACCCCTCCACTTT.

The chain uses TRBV27 and TRBJ1-6; D not certain. Trimming shortened V by 2 bases and J by 3 bases, and 5 bases separated the two germline ends. The CDR3 has 14 amino acids. CDR1 is MNHEY, CDR2 SMNVEV, per germline (reference sequence). CDR3 sequence: CASSLQNYNSPLHF. The CDR3 nucleotides read TGTGCCAGCAGTTTACAGAACTATAATTCACCCCTCCACTTT.

This clonotype was detected many times. The rearrangement uses TRBV3-1 and TRBJ1-1; D remains unclear. This CDR3 comprises 15 residues. CDR1 is LGHDT, CDR2 YNNKEL, per germline (reference sequence). Trimming left V 3 bases short and J 1 base short, with 12 bases between. For the CDR3, the DNA is TGTGCCAGCAGCCATAGTATGGCCAGGAACACTGAAGCTTTCTTT. Encoded protein: CASSHSMARNTEAFF.

This clonotype was detected a few times. V and J are TRBV9 and TRBJ2-3, with D hard to call. V gave up 0 bases and J gave up 1 base, with 6 bases separating them. CDR1 is SGDLS and CDR2 is YYNGEE in the germline V gene. The CDR3 sequence is 14 residues long. CDR3 sequence: CASSVAGRTDTQYF. The CDR3 nucleotides read TGTGCCAGCAGCGTAGCCGGACGCACAGATACGCAGTATTTT.

V is TRBV28 and J is TRBJ1-3; unclear D gene. Germline V CDR1 and CDR2: MDHEN, SYDVKM. This CDR3 comprises 15 residues. V was shortened by 5 bases and J by 0 bases, with 11 bases between the two germline ends. The CDR3 DNA sequence: TGTGCCAGCAGTCCTCTCAGGTTCTCTGGAAACACCATATATTTT. Amino acid sequence: CASSPLRFSGNTIYF.

V and J are TRBV6-5 and TRBJ2-2; D may be TRBD2 (6 bases). The CDR3 spans 18 residues. Trimming cost V 2 bases and J 2 bases, with 18 bases left between them. Germline assignment: CDR1 MNHEY and CDR2 SVGAGI. As DNA, the CDR3 is TGTGCCAGCAGTTACGCCGGGATCGGGGGTCCCAACACCGGGGAGCTGTTTTTT. This gives the protein CASSYAGIGGPNTGELFF.

This chain uses TRBV24-1 with TRBJ2-5; D perhaps matches TRBD1 (6 bases). The V end lost 3 bases, the J end lost 0 bases, and 13 bases lay between the germline ends. This CDR3 contains 16 residues. Per the germline V gene, CDR1 is KGHDR and CDR2 is SFDVKD. CDR3 residues: CATSDAGDTYQETQYF. In nucleotides, the CDR3 is TGTGCCACCAGTGATGCCGGGGACACCTACCAAGAGACCCAGTACTTC.

This clonotype has a count of ten or more. The chain joins TRBV27 to TRBJ2-1, with D perhaps matching TRBD2 (7 bases). Germline V lookup: CDR1 MNHEY, CDR2 SMNVEV (reference sequence). Trimming cost V 1 base and J 8 bases, with 15 bases left between them. The CDR3 totals 15 residues. CDR3 region: CASSLLAGAHDEQFF. The CDR3 nucleotides read TGTGCCAGCAGTTTATTGGCGGGGGCACATGATGAGCAGTTCTTC.

The gene calls are TRBV28 and TRBJ2-1, with 7 bases matching TRBD1. V lost 7 bases to trimming and J lost 5 bases; unmatched junction nucleotides: 8. This CDR3 comprises 14 residues. Germline lookup yields CDR1 MDHEN and CDR2 SYDVKM. The CDR3 DNA reads as TGTGCCAGCAATCCGGCAGGGGGTCACAATGAGCAGTTCTTC. Translation gives CASNPAGGHNEQFF.

This sequence joins TRBV24-1 and TRBJ1-3, with D uncertain. Germline lookup yields CDR1 KGHDR and CDR2 SFDVKD. This CDR3 has 15 amino acids. The V gene lost 4 bases and the J gene lost 0 bases, with 9 bases spanning the gap. The CDR3 DNA is TGTGCCACCAGTGACCCTGCAAGCTCTGGAAACACCATATATTTT. Protein product: CATSDPASSGNTIYF.

This clonotype came up many times. The V call is TRBV6-6, the J call TRBJ1-3; 12 bases are shared with TRBD1. The germline gives CDR1 MNHNY, CDR2 SVGAGI (reference sequence). This CDR3 region has 16 residues. J lost 8 bases, V lost 0 bases, and 5 bases had no gene match. CDR3 protein: CASSYSKGQGADTIYF. The DNA for the CDR3 is TGTGCCAGCAGTTACTCCAAGGGACAGGGGGCGGACACCATATATTTT.

V is TRBV5-1 and J is TRBJ1-1; D perhaps matches TRBD1 (6 bases). V lost 3 bases to trimming and J lost 2 bases, with 14 bases between them. The germline V gene has CDR1 SGHRS and CDR2 YFSETQ. CDR3 length equals 15 residues. Here the CDR3 reads CASSSLQGANTEAFF. The CDR3 DNA is TGCGCCAGCAGCTCCTTACAGGGAGCTAACACTGAAGCTTTCTTT. Full variable domain (outside the CDR3, taken from reference TRBV5-1 and TRBJ1-1): KAGVTQTPRYLIKTRGQQVTLSCSPISGHRSVSWYQQTPGQGLQFLFEYFSETQRNKGNFPGRFSGRQFSNSRSEMNVSTLELGDSALYLCASSSLQGANTEAFFGQGTRLTVV.

There are a few counts of this clonotype. The V call is TRBV27, the J call TRBJ1-5; TRBD1 matches at 11 bases. This CDR3 contains 17 residues. The germline gives CDR1 MNHEY, CDR2 SMNVEV (reference sequence). V shed 5 bases and J 4 bases; nucleotides not matched to a gene: 10. This chain's CDR3 is CASSAEFGTGGNQPQHF. The CDR3 nucleotides read TGTGCCAGCAGTGCGGAGTTTGGGACAGGGGGAAATCAGCCCCAGCATTTT.

The rearrangement joins TRBV5-1 to TRBJ2-2, with 8 nucleotides matching TRBD1. This CDR3 contains 16 residues. In germline, CDR1 is SGHRS, CDR2 YFSETQ. The trim removed 4 bases at V and 2 bases at J, leaving 7 bases unmatched. CDR3 in amino acids: CASSPHGTGNTGELFF. The CDR3 DNA sequence: TGCGCCAGCAGCCCTCACGGGACAGGTAACACCGGGGAGCTGTTTTTT.

The rearrangement joins TRBV7-3 to TRBJ2-4, with unresolved D. The CDR3 has 23 residues. Germline values: CDR1 SGHTA, CDR2 FQGTGA. Trimming took off 1 base at V and 2 bases at J, with 33 bases between the two ends. This CDR3 is CASSLKTGRTCLSRPWTKNIQYF. As DNA, the CDR3 is TGTGCCAGCAGCTTAAAGACGGGCAGGACGTGCCTCTCCAGGCCTTGGACCAAAAACATTCAGTACTTC.